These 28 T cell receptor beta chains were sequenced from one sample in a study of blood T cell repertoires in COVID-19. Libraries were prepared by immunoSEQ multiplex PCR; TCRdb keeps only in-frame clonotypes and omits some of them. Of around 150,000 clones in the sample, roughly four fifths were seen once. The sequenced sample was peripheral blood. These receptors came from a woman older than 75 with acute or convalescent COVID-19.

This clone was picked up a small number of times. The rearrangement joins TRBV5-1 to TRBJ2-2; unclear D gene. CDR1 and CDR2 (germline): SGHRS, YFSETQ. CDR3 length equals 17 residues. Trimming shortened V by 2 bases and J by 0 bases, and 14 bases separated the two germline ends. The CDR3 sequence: CASSFGQRLTNTGELFF. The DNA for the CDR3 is TGCGCCAGCAGCTTTGGCCAGAGGTTGACGAACACCGGGGAGCTGTTTTTT.

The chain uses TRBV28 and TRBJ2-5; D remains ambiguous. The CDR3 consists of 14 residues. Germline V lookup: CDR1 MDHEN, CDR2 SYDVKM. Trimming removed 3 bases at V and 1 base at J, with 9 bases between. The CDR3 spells CASSFVRSQETQYF. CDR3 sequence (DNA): TGTGCCAGCAGTTTTGTTCGGAGCCAAGAGACCCAGTACTTC.

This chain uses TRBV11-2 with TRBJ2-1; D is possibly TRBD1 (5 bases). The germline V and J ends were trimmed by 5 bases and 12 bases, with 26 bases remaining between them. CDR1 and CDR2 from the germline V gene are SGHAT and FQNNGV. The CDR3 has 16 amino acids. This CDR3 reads CASSPSGVGPRLSQFF. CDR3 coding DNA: TGTGCCAGCAGCCCCTCGGGCGTGGGGCCCCGGCTTTCGCAGTTCTTC.

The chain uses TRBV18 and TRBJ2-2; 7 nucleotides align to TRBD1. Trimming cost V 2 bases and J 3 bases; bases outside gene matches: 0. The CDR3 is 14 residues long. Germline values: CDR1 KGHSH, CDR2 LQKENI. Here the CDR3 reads CASSPDRDTGELFF. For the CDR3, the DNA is TGTGCCAGCTCACCAGACAGGGACACCGGGGAGCTGTTTTTT.

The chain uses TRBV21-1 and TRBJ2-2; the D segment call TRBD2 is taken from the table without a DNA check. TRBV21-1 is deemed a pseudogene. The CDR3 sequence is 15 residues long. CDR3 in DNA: TGTGCCAGCAGCAAAGAAGTTGGACTCACCGGGGAGCTGTTTTTT. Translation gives CASSKEVGLTGELFF.

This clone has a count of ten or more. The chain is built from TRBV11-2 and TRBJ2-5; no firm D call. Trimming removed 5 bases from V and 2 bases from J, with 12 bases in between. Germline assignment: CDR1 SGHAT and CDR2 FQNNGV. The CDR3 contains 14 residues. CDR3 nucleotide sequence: TGTGCCAGCAGCCCAGGTCACCCTCAAGAGACCCAGTACTTC. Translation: CASSPGHPQETQYF.

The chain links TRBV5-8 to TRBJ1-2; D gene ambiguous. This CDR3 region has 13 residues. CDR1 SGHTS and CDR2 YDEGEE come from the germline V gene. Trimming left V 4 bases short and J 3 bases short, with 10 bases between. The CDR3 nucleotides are TGTGCCAGCAGCCCGGGTTCTGACTATGGCTACACCTTC. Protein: CASSPGSDYGYTF.

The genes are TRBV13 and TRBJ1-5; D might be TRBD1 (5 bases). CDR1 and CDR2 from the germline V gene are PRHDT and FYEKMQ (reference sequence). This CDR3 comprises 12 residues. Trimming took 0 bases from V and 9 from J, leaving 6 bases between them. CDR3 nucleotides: TGTGCCAGCAGCTTAGGCGGGGGGCCCCAGCATTTT. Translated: CASSLGGGPQHF.

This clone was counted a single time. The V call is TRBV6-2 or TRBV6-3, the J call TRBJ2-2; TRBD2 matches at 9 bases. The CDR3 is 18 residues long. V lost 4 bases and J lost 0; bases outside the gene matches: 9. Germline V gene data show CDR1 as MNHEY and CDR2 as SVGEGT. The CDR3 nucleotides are TGTGCCAGCAGTTTTCGCCCAGCGGGGGGACCGAACACCGGGGAGCTGTTTTTT. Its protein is CASSFRPAGGPNTGELFF.

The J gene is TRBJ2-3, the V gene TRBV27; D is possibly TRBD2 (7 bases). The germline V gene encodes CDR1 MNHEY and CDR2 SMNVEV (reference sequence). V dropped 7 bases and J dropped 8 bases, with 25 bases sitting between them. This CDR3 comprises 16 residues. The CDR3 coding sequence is TGTGCCAGCATTAAATTAGCGGAGCTCGGGGGGCGTACGCAGTATTTT. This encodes CASIKLAELGGRTQYF.

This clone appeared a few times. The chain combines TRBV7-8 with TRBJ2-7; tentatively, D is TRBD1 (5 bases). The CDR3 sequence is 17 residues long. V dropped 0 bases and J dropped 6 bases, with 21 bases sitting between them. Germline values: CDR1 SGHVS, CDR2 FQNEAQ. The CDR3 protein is CASSLAFSTSGLSEQYF. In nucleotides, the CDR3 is TGTGCCAGCAGCTTAGCGTTTTCTACCTCAGGGCTCTCCGAGCAGTACTTC.

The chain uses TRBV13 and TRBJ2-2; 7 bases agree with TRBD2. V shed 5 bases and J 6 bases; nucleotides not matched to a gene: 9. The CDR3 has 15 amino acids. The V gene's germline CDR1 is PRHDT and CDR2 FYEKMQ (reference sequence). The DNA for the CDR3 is TGTGCCAGCAGCCCCACCCTAACTAGCGCCGGGGAGCTGTTTTTT. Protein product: CASSPTLTSAGELFF.

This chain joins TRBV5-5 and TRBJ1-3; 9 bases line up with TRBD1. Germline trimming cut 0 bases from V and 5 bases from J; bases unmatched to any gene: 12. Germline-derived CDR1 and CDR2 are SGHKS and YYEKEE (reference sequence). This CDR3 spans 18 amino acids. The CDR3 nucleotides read TGTGCCAGCAGCTTGGCGCCGCGGGACAGGGTGCTACGAAACACCATATATTTT. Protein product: CASSLAPRDRVLRNTIYF.

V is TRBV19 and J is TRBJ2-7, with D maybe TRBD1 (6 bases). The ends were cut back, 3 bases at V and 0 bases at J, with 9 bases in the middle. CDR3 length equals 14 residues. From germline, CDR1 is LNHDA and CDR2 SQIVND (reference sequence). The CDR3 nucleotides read TGTGCCAGTAGTATCGGGACACACTCCTACGAGCAGTACTTC. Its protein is CASSIGTHSYEQYF.

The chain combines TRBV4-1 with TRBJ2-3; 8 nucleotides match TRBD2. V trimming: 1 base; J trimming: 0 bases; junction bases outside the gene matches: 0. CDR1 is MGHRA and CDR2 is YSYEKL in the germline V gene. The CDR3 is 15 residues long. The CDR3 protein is CASSQGGGSTDTQYF. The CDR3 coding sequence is TGCGCCAGCAGCCAAGGCGGGGGGAGCACAGATACGCAGTATTTT.

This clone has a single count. The CDR3 loop is CASSMGRETQYF. DNA for the CDR3: TGTGCCAGTAGTATGGGGCGAGAGACCCAGTACTTC. The chain is built from TRBV19 and TRBJ2-5; weak D call: TRBD1 (5 bases). CDR1 LNHDA and CDR2 SQIVND come from the germline V gene (reference sequence). Deletions cut 3 bases from V and 4 bases from J, with 6 bases between. The CDR3 sequence is 12 residues long. Drawing the rest from reference TRBV19 and TRBJ2-5, the complete variable domain is DGGITQSPKYLFRKEGQNVTLSCEQNLNHDAMYWYRQDPGQGLRLIYYSQIVNDFQKGDIAEGYSVSREKKESFPLTVTSAQKNPTAFYLCASSMGRETQYFGPGTRLLVL.

CDR3: CASSASGSNTGELFF. In nucleotides, the CDR3 is TGTGCCAGCAGTGCTAGCGGGAGTAACACCGGGGAGCTGTTTTTT. This chain joins TRBV2 and TRBJ2-2; 10 bases fit TRBD2. The CDR3 consists of 15 residues. Germline CDR1 and CDR2: SNHLY and FYNNEI. V lost 4 bases, J lost 2 bases, and 1 base stayed unmatched.

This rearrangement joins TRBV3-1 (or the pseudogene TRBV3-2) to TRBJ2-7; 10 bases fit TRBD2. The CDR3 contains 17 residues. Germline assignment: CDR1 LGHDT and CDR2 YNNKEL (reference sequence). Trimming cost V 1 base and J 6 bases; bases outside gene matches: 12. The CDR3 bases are TGTGCCAGCAGCCAAGCCTCAGGGAGCGGGAGGGCCCGCGAGCAGTACTTC. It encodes CASSQASGSGRAREQYF.

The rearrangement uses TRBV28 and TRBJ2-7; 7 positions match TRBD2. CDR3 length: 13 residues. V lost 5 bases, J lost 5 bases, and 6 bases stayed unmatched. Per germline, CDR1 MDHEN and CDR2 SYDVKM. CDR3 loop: CASSPSGRDEQYF. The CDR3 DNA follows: TGTGCCAGCAGTCCCTCGGGGAGGGACGAGCAGTACTTC. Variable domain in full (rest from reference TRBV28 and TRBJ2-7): DVKVTQSSRYLVKRTGEKVFLECVQDMDHENMFWYRQDPGLGLRLIYFSYDVKMKEKGDIPEGYSVSREKKERFSLILESASTNQTSMYLCASSPSGRDEQYFGPGTRLTVT.

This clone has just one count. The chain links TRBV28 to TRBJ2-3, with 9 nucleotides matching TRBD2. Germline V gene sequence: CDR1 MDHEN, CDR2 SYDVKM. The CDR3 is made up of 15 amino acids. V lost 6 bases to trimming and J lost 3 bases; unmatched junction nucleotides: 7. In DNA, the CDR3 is TGTGCCAGCAGCCCCCATGCGGGAGGGACAGATACGCAGTATTTT. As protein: CASSPHAGGTDTQYF.

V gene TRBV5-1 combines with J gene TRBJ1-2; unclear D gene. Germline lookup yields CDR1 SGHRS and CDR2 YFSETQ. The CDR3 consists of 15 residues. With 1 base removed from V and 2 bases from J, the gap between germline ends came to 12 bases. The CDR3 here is CASSLTENPNYGYTF. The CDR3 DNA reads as TGCGCCAGCAGCTTGACAGAAAATCCCAACTATGGCTACACCTTC.

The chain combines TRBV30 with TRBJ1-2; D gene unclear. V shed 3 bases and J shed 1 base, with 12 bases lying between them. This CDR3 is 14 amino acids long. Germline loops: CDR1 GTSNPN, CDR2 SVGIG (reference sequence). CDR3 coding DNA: TGTGCCTGGAGAGAATCAACTATTAACTATGGCTACACCTTC. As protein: CAWRESTINYGYTF.

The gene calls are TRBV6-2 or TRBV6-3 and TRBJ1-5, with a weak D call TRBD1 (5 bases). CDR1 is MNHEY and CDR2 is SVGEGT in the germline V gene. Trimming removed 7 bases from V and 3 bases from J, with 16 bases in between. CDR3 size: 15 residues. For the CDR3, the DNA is TGTGCCAGCAACCCCCCGGACATCTACAATCAGCCCCAGCATTTT. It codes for CASNPPDIYNQPQHF.

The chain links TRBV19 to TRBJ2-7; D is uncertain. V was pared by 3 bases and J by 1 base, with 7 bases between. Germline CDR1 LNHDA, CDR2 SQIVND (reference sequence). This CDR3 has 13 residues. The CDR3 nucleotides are TGTGCCAGTAGTATCCAACTATCCTACGAGCAGTACTTC. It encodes CASSIQLSYEQYF.

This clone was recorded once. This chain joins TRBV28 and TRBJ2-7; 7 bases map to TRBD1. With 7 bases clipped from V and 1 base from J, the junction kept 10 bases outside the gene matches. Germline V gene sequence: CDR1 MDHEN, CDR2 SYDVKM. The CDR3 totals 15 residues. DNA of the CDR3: TGTGCCAGCATCGGGGACAGCCCACTATCCTACGAGCAGTACTTC. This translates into CASIGDSPLSYEQYF. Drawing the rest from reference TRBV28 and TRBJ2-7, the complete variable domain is DVKVTQSSRYLVKRTGEKVFLECVQDMDHENMFWYRQDPGLGLRLIYFSYDVKMKEKGDIPEGYSVSREKKERFSLILESASTNQTSMYLCASIGDSPLSYEQYFGPGTRLTVT.

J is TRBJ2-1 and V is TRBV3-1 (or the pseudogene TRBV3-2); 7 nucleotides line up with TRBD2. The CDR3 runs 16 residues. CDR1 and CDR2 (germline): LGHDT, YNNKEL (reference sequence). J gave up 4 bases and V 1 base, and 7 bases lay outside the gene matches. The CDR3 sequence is CASSQAWASGYNEQFF. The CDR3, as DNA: TGTGCCAGCAGCCAAGCTTGGGCTAGCGGATACAATGAGCAGTTCTTC.

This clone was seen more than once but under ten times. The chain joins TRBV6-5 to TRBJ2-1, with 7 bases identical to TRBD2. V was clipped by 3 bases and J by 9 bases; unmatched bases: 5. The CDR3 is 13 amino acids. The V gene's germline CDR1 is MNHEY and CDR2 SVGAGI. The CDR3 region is CASSYSVAGEQFF. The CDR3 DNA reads TGTGCCAGCAGTTATAGTGTAGCGGGTGAGCAGTTCTTC.

Written as DNA, the CDR3 is TGTGCCAGCAGGCCAACAGGGGTCCTTAATGAAAAACTGTTTTTT. It codes for CASRPTGVLNEKLFF. The V and J genes are TRBV2 and TRBJ1-4; 7 nucleotides match TRBD1. CDR3 length equals 15 residues. V shed 6 bases, J shed 4 bases, and the junction held 8 bases outside the gene matches. From germline, CDR1 is SNHLY and CDR2 FYNNEI.